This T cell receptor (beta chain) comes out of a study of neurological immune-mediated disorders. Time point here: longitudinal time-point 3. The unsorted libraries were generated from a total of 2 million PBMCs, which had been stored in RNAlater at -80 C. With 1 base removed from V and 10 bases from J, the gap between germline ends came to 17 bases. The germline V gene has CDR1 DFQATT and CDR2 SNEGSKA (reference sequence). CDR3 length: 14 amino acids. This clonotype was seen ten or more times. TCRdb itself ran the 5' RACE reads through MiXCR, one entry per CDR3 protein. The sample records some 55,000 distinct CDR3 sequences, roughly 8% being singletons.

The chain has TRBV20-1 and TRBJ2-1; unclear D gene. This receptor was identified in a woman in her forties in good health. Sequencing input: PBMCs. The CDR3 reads CSARGPRTQDEQFF. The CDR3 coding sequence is TGCAGTGCTAGAGGTCCTCGCACCCAGGACGAGCAGTTCTTC.